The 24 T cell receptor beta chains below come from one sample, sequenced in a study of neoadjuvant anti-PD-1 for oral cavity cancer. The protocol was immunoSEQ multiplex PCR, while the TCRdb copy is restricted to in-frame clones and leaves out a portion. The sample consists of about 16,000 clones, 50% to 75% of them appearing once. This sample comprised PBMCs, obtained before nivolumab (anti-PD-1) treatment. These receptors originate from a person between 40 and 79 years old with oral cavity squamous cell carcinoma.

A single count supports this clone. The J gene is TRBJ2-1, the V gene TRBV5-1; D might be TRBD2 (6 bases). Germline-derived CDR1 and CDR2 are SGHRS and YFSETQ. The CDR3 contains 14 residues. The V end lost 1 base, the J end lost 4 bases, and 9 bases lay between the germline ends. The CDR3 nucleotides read TGCGCCAGCAGCTTGACTAGCATATACAATGAGCAGTTCTTC. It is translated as CASSLTSIYNEQFF.

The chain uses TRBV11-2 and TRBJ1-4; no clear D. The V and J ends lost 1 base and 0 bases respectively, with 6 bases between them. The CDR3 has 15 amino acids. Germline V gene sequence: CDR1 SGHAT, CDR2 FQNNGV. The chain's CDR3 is CASSLGGATNEKLFF. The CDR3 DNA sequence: TGTGCCAGCAGCTTAGGGGGAGCAACTAATGAAAAACTGTTTTTT.

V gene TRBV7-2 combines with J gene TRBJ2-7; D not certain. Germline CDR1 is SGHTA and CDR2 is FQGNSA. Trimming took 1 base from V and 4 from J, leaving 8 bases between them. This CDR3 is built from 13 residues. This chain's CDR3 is CASSLVIQYEQYF. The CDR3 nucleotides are TGTGCCAGCAGCTTAGTGATACAGTACGAGCAGTACTTC.

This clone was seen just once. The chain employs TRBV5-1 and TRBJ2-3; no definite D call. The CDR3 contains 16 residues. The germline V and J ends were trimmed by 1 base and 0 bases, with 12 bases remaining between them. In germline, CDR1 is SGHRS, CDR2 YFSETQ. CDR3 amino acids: CASSLLWTTSTDTQYF. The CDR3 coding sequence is TGCGCCAGCAGCTTGCTGTGGACCACTAGCACAGATACGCAGTATTTT.

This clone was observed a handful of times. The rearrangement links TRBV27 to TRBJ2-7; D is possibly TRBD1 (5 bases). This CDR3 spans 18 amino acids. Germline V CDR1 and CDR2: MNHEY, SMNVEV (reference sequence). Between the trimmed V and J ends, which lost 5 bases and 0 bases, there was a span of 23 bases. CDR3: CASSERFSWQGSSYEQYF. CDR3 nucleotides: TGTGCCAGCAGTGAGAGATTTTCATGGCAGGGAAGCTCCTACGAGCAGTACTTC.

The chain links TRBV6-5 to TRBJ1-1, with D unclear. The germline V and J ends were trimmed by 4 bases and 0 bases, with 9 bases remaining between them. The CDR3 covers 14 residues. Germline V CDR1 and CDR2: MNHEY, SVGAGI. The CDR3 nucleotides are TGTGCCAGCAGTTTTACTTCTATGAACACTGAAGCTTTCTTT. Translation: CASSFTSMNTEAFF.

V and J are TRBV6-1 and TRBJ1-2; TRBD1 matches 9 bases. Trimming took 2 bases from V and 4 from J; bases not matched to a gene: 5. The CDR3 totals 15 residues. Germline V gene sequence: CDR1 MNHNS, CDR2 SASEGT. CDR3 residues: CASSEIQGASYGYTF. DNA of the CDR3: TGTGCCAGCAGTGAAATACAGGGGGCGAGCTATGGCTACACCTTC.

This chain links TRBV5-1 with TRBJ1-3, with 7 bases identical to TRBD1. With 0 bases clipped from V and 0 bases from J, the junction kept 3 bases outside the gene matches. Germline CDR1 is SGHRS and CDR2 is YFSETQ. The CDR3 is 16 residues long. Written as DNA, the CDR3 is TGCGCCAGCAGCTTGGGGGGACAGAGCTCTGGAAACACCATATATTTT. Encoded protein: CASSLGGQSSGNTIYF.

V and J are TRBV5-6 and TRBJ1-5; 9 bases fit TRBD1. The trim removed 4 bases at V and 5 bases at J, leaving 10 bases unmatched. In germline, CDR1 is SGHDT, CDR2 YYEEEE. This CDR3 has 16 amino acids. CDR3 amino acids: CASSLSPGQGDQPQHF. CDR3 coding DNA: TGTGCCAGCAGCCTATCTCCGGGACAGGGCGATCAGCCCCAGCATTTT. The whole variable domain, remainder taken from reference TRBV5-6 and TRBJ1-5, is DAGVTQSPTHLIKTRGQQVTLRCSPKSGHDTVSWYQQALGQGPQFIFQYYEEEERQRGNFPDRFSGHQFPNYSSELNVNALLLGDSALYLCASSLSPGQGDQPQHFGDGTRLSIL.

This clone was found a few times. The CDR3 region has the DNA TGTGCCAGCAGTTTATCGGGACAGGGAGCCTACGAGCAGTACTTC. Its translation is CASSLSGQGAYEQYF. V gene TRBV27 combines with J gene TRBJ2-7; TRBD1 agrees at 9 bases. Germline CDR1 reads MNHEY; CDR2 reads SMNVEV (reference sequence). The junction had 2 bases not matched to a gene; V was cut back by 0 bases and J by 2 bases. CDR3 length: 15 residues.

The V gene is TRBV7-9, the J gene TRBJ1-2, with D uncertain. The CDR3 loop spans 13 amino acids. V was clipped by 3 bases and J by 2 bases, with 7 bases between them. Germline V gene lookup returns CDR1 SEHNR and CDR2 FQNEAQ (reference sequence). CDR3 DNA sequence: TGTGCCAGCAGCTTCGGCAGAAACTATGGCTACACCTTC. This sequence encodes CASSFGRNYGYTF.

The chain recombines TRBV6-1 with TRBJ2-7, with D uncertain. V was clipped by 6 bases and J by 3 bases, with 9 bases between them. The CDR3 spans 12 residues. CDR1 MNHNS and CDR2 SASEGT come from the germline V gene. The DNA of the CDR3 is TGTGCCAGCAGAGTTCACGGCTACGAGCAGTACTTC. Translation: CASRVHGYEQYF.

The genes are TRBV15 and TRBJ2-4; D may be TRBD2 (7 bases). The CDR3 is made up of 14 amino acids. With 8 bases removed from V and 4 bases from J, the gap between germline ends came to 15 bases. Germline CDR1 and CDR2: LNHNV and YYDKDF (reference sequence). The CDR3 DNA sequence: TGTGCCACCCCTAGGGGGGGGCCTAAAAACATTCAGTACTTC. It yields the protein CATPRGGPKNIQYF. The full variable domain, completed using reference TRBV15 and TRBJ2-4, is DAMVIQNPRYQVTQFGKPVTLSCSQTLNHNVMYWYQQKSSQAPKLLFHYYDKDFNNEADTPDNFQSRRPNTSFCFLDIRSPGLGDTAMYLCATPRGGPKNIQYFGAGTRLSVL.

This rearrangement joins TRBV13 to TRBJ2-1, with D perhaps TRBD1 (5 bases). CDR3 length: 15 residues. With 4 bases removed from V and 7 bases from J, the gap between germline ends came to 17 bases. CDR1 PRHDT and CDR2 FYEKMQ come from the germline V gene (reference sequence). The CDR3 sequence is CASSYGASARNEQFF. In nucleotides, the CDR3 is TGTGCCAGCAGCTATGGGGCATCTGCCCGGAATGAGCAGTTCTTC.

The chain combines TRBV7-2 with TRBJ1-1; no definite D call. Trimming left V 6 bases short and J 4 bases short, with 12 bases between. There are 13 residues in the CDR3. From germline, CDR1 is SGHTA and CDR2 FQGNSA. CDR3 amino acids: CASRRREVTEAFF. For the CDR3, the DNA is TGTGCCAGCAGAAGAAGGGAGGTCACTGAAGCTTTCTTT. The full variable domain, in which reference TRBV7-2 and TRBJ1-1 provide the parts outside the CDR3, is GAGVSQSPSNKVTEKGKDVELRCDPISGHTALYWYRQSLGQGLEFLIYFQGNSAPDKSGLPSDRFSAERTGGSVSTLTIQRTQQEDSAVYLCASRRREVTEAFFGQGTRLTVV.

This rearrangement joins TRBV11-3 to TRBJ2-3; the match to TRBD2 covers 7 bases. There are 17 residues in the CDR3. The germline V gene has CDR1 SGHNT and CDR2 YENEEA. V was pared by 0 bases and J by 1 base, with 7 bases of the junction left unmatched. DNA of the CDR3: TGTGCCAGCAGCTTAGATTCAGCTAGCGGTCGCACAGATACGCAGTATTTT. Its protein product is CASSLDSASGRTDTQYF.

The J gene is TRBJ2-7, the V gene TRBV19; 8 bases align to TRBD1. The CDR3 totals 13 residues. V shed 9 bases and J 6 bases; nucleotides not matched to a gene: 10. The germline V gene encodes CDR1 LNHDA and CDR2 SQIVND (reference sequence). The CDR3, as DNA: TGTGCCAGCGCTTCCGGGACAGGAGGCGAGCAGTACTTC. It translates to CASASGTGGEQYF.

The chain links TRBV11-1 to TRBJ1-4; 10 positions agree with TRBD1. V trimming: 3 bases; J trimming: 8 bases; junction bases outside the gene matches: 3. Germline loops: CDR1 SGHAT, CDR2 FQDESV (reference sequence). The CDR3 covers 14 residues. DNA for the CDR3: TGTGCCAGCAGCTTGACAGGGGGCCTGGAAAAACTGTTTTTT. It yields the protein CASSLTGGLEKLFF. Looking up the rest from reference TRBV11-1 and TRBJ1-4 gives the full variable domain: EAEVAQSPRYKITEKSQAVAFWCDPISGHATLYWYRQILGQGPELLVQFQDESVVDDSQLPKDRFSAERLKGVDSTLKIQPAELGDSAMYLCASSLTGGLEKLFFGSGTQLSVL.

CDR3 nucleotide sequence: TGTGCCAGCAGCCAACTCAACTTGGGGGGCGGGAGGGTCCAAGAGACCCAGTACTTC. Translation gives CASSQLNLGGGRVQETQYF. This chain joins TRBV2 and TRBJ2-5; 9 positions match TRBD2. The CDR3 contains 19 residues. Germline CDR1 is SNHLY and CDR2 is FYNNEI. V dropped 6 bases and J dropped 1; count of bases not matched to a gene: 18.

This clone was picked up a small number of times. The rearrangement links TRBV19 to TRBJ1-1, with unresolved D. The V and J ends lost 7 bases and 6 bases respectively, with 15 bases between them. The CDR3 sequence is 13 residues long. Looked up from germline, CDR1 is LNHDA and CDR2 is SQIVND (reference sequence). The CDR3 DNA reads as TGTGCCAGTACCCTAGGGCGAGGAGCTGAAGCTTTCTTT. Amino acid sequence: CASTLGRGAEAFF.

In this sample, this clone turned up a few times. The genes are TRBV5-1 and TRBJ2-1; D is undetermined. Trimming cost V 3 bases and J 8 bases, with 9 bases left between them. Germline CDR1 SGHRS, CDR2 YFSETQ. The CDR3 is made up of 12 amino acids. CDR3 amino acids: CASSSSGHEQFF. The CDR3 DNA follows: TGCGCCAGCAGCTCCTCGGGCCATGAGCAGTTCTTC.

The CDR3 bases are TGTGCCAGCAGCCCGAGCGGGAGGGCGAACCGGGAGACCCAGTACTTC. It is translated as CASSPSGRANRETQYF. The chain combines TRBV9 with TRBJ2-5; 10 bases match TRBD2. The germline V gene has CDR1 SGDLS and CDR2 YYNGEE. The junction had 11 bases not matched to a gene; V was cut back by 4 bases and J by 5 bases. The CDR3 has 16 residues.

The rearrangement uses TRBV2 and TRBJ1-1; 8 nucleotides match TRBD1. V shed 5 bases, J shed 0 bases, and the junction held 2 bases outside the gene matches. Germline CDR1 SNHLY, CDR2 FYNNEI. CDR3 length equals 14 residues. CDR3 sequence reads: CASSLGQVNTEAFF. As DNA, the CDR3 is TGTGCCAGCAGTCTGGGACAGGTGAACACTGAAGCTTTCTTT.

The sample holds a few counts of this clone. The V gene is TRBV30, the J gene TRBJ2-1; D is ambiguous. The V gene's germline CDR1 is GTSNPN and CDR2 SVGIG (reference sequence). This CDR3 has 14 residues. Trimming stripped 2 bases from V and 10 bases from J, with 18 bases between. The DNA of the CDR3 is TGTGCCTGGAGTTCGGTCCCAACAACGATGGAGCAGTTCTTC. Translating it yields CAWSSVPTTMEQFF. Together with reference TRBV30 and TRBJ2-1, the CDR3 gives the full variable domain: SQTIHQWPATLVQPVGSPLSLECTVEGTSNPNLYWYRQAAGRGLQLLFYSVGIGQISSEVPQNLSASRPQDRQFILSSKKLLLSDSGFYLCAWSSVPTTMEQFFGPGTRLTVL.